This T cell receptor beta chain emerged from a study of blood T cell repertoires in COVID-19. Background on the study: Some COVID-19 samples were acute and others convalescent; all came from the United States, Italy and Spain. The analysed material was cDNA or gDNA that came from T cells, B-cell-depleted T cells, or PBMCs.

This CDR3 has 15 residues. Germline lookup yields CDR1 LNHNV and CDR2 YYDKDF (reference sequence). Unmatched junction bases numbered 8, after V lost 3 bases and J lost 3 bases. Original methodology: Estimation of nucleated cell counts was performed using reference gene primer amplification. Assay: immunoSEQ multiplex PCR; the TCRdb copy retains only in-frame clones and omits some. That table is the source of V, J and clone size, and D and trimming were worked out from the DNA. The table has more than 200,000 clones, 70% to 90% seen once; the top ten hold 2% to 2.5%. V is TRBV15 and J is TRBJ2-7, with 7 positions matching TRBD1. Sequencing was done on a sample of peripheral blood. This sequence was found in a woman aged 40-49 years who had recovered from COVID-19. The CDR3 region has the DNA TGTGCCACCAGCAGGGGACGACAGGGCAGCTACGAGCAGTACTTC. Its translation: CATSRGRQGSYEQYF.